This entry lists 30 T cell receptor beta chains sequenced from one sample in a study of cytomegalovirus exposure and HLA in healthy donors. The PCR ran on 60 Vbeta and 13 Jbeta primers. This table comes from immunoSEQ multiplex PCR, and its TCRdb copy is limited to in-frame clones, with some not included. This table has 95,000 to 150,000 clones, around 76% appearing once. Input material: PBMCs. The receptors originated from a man aged 60-69 years in good health and CMV-seropositive.

The rearrangement uses TRBV9 and TRBJ2-1, with 7 bases aligning to TRBD2. The CDR3 extends over 16 amino acids. In germline, CDR1 is SGDLS, CDR2 YYNGEE. The V and J ends lost 3 bases and 4 bases, in that order; junction bases with no gene match: 10. CDR3 nucleotides: TGTGCCAGCAGCGCGTTTGTCGGGCGGGGGTACAATGAGCAGTTCTTC. Its protein product is CASSAFVGRGYNEQFF.

This clone occurred once. The chain carries TRBV10-1 and TRBJ2-6; 7 bases are shared with TRBD2. With 4 bases clipped from V and 2 bases from J, the junction kept 8 bases outside the gene matches. The CDR3 sequence is 17 residues long. Germline values: CDR1 WNHNN, CDR2 SYGVQD (reference sequence). The CDR3 region has the DNA TGCGCCAGCAGTGGATGGCGGGAGCAGGCTGGGGCCAACGTCCTGACTTTC. It yields the protein CASSGWREQAGANVLTF.

V gene TRBV30 combines with J gene TRBJ1-3; possible D gene TRBD1, 6 bases. The V gene lost 2 bases and the J gene lost 0 bases, with 14 bases spanning the gap. The CDR3 runs to 16 residues. Germline loops: CDR1 GTSNPN, CDR2 SVGIG (reference sequence). The DNA of the CDR3 is TGTGCCTGGAGTTCGGGAGGGACAAACTCTGGAAACACCATATATTTT. Translating gives CAWSSGGTNSGNTIYF.

Regarding this clone: Other DNA variants within this sample encode the same CDR3. This rearrangement joins TRBV6-5 to TRBJ1-2, with 11 bases matching TRBD1. The CDR3 extends over 14 amino acids. V shed 6 bases, J shed 8 bases, and the junction held 8 bases outside the gene matches. Germline CDR1 is MNHEY and CDR2 is SVGAGI. CDR3 in DNA: TGTGCCAGCAGCCGGGACAGGGGGTTACGAGGCTACACCTTC. As protein: CASSRDRGLRGYTF.

This clone appeared a single time. The chain uses TRBV30 and TRBJ1-2, with D uncertain. Trimming stripped 4 bases from V and 1 base from J, with 7 bases between. The CDR3 spans 12 residues. The germline CDR1 and CDR2 sequences are GTSNPN and SVGIG (reference sequence). CDR3 sequence: CAWTYNNYGYTF. For the CDR3, the DNA is TGTGCCTGGACCTATAATAACTATGGCTACACCTTC.

The chain combines TRBV5-5 with TRBJ1-2; D is undetermined. The V and J ends lost 0 bases and 4 bases respectively, with 25 bases between them. The germline V gene encodes CDR1 SGHKS and CDR2 YYEKEE (reference sequence). The CDR3 has 19 amino acids. CDR3 sequence: CASSLEDPQAGFELYGYTF. The CDR3 DNA reads TGTGCCAGCAGCTTGGAAGATCCCCAAGCAGGTTTTGAACTCTATGGCTACACCTTC.

This clone was counted between two and nine times. A read error may produce the germline difference seen at one junction end. The chain joins TRBV7-7 to TRBJ2-1; a possible D gene is TRBD1 (6 bases). The CDR3 length is 14 residues. The germline gives CDR1 SSHAT, CDR2 FNYEAQ (reference sequence). This chain's CDR3 is CASSLWDTSNEQFF. The CDR3 region has the DNA TGTGCTAGCAGCTTGTGGGACACGTCCAATGAGCAGTTCTTC.

This sequence joins TRBV19 and TRBJ2-6, with D tentatively TRBD1 (5 bases). The CDR3 consists of 16 residues. Germline-derived CDR1 and CDR2 are LNHDA and SQIVND (reference sequence). V was cut by 5 bases and J by 0 bases, with 11 bases left in between. CDR3: CASSVGQRSGANVLTF. The CDR3 nucleotides are TGTGCCAGTAGTGTCGGACAACGCTCTGGGGCCAACGTCCTGACTTTC.

This chain joins TRBV29-1 and TRBJ1-1; perhaps TRBD1 as D (5 bases). Germline V gene lookup returns CDR1 SQVTM and CDR2 ANQGSEA. Trimming took off 7 bases at V and 2 bases at J, with 20 bases between the two ends. The CDR3 contains 15 residues. Here the CDR3 DNA reads TGCAGCGGCTCGGGGGTTCTTGGGGCTAACACTGAAGCTTTCTTT. It is translated as CSGSGVLGANTEAFF. The full variable domain, completed using reference TRBV29-1 and TRBJ1-1, is SAVISQKPSRDICQRGTSLTIQCQVDSQVTMMFWYRQQPGQSLTLIATANQGSEATYESGFVIDKFPISRPNLTFSTLTVSNMSPEDSSIYLCSGSGVLGANTEAFFGQGTRLTVV.

V and J are TRBV10-3 and TRBJ2-5; 15 bases align to TRBD2. Germline V lookup: CDR1 ENHRY, CDR2 SYGVKD. This CDR3 has 19 residues. The V segment lost 4 bases and the J segment 4 bases; nucleotides outside the gene matches: 13. The CDR3 bases are TGTGCCATCAGTGCCTCCAGGACTAGCGGGGGGGCCGGCCCAGAGACCCAGTACTTC. It codes for CAISASRTSGGAGPETQYF.

The V and J genes are TRBV9 and TRBJ1-5, with D possibly being TRBD1 (5 bases). The V end lost 4 bases, the J end lost 4 bases, and 15 bases lay between the germline ends. The CDR3 consists of 15 residues. The germline gives CDR1 SGDLS, CDR2 YYNGEE. This chain's CDR3 is CASSPTPTENQPQHF. The DNA for the CDR3 is TGTGCCAGCAGCCCGACCCCGACAGAGAATCAGCCCCAGCATTTT.

The gene calls are TRBV2 and TRBJ1-2, with 7 positions matching TRBD1. Germline assignment: CDR1 SNHLY and CDR2 FYNNEI. The V gene end was trimmed by 4 bases and the J gene end by 4 bases; junction bases not matched to a gene: 9. CDR3 length: 15 amino acids. The CDR3 is CASSGDRAGGYGYTF. DNA for the CDR3: TGTGCCAGCAGTGGAGACCGTGCAGGGGGCTATGGCTACACCTTC. The whole variable domain, remainder taken from reference TRBV2 and TRBJ1-2, is EPEVTQTPSHQVTQMGQEVILRCVPISNHLYFYWYRQILGQKVEFLVSFYNNEISEKSEIFDDQFSVERPDGSNFTLKIRSTKLEDSAMYFCASSGDRAGGYGYTFGSGTRLTVV.

Only a few counts were recorded for this clone. The junction departs from the called germline gene at one end, perhaps through a read error. This chain connects TRBV19 to TRBJ1-5; no firm D call. The CDR3 totals 17 residues. CDR1 LNHDA and CDR2 SQIVND come from the germline V gene (reference sequence). CDR3 region: CASSSREAQVSYQPQHF. The CDR3, as DNA: TGTGCCAGTAGTAGCAGAGAGGCCCAAGTTAGCTATCAGCCCCAGCATTTT.

The chain employs TRBV29-1 and TRBJ2-5; D remains ambiguous. CDR1 SQVTM and CDR2 ANQGSEA come from the germline V gene. V lost 6 bases to trimming and J lost 4 bases, with 12 bases between them. The CDR3 runs to 12 residues. CDR3 loop: CSVLLPRETQYF. For the CDR3, the DNA is TGCAGCGTGCTACTCCCTCGAGAGACCCAGTACTTC. The complete variable domain, with remaining parts taken from reference TRBV29-1 and TRBJ2-5, reads SAVISQKPSRDICQRGTSLTIQCQVDSQVTMMFWYRQQPGQSLTLIATANQGSEATYESGFVIDKFPISRPNLTFSTLTVSNMSPEDSSIYLCSVLLPRETQYFGPGTRLLVL.

This clone was counted only a few times. The J gene is TRBJ1-1, the V gene TRBV10-1; possibly TRBD1 for D (5 bases). Germline V lookup: CDR1 WNHNN, CDR2 SYGVQD (reference sequence). CDR3 size: 13 residues. V gave up 5 bases and J gave up 11 bases, with 18 bases separating them. The CDR3 region has the DNA TGCGCCAGCAGTCCTAATCCAGGGATCGGGGCTTTCTTT. Its translation is CASSPNPGIGAFF.

This chain uses TRBV30 with TRBJ1-6; the D is unclear. V was shortened by 2 bases and J by 3 bases, with 20 bases between the two germline ends. This CDR3 spans 18 amino acids. Looked up from germline, CDR1 is GTSNPN and CDR2 is SVGIG (reference sequence). The CDR3 here is CAWSPRKSGRGYNSPLHF. Here the CDR3 DNA reads TGTGCCTGGAGTCCAAGAAAGAGTGGGCGGGGCTATAATTCACCCCTCCACTTT.

V is TRBV7-6 and J is TRBJ1-3, with a weak D call TRBD1 (6 bases). Germline CDR1 reads SGHVS; CDR2 reads FNYEAQ. Trimming stripped 0 bases from V and 4 bases from J, with 13 bases between. This CDR3 comprises 16 residues. The CDR3 loop is CASSLALTGRGNTIYF. The CDR3 nucleotides are TGTGCCAGCAGCTTAGCCCTCACAGGGAGAGGAAACACCATATATTTT.

The chain joins TRBV7-3 to TRBJ2-2, with D tentatively TRBD1 (5 bases). Germline CDR1 and CDR2: SGHTA and FQGTGA. This CDR3 comprises 16 residues. The germline V and J ends were trimmed by 5 bases and 6 bases, with 19 bases remaining between them. The CDR3 bases are TGTGCCAGCAGCCCAACAGGTACCCCCGCTCCCGGGGAGCTGTTTTTT. It codes for CASSPTGTPAPGELFF.

This clone appeared a single time. The V gene is TRBV28, the J gene TRBJ2-7; D is uncertain. Germline lookup yields CDR1 MDHEN and CDR2 SYDVKM. This CDR3 spans 18 amino acids. The V end was cut by 0 bases, the J end by 0 bases, with 18 bases between. As DNA, the CDR3 is TGTGCCAGCAGTTTATGGTTCGCGGAGACCCAAAGCTCCTACGAGCAGTACTTC. Translated, it gives CASSLWFAETQSSYEQYF.

This clone was observed a single time. The V and J genes are TRBV7-3 and TRBJ1-2; the match to TRBD1 covers 9 bases. Germline CDR1 reads SGHTA; CDR2 reads FQGTGA. V lost 5 bases, J lost 2 bases, and 6 bases stayed unmatched. The CDR3 length is 15 residues. The chain's CDR3 is CASSPGQGINYGYTF. For the CDR3, the DNA is TGTGCCAGCAGCCCTGGACAGGGGATAAACTATGGCTACACCTTC. The full variable domain, its missing parts supplied by reference TRBV7-3 and TRBJ1-2, is GAGVSQTPSNKVTEKGKYVELRCDPISGHTALYWYRQSLGQGPEFLIYFQGTGAADDSGLPNDRFFAVRPEGSVSTLKIQRTERGDSAVYLCASSPGQGINYGYTFGSGTRLTVV.

This clone has only a few counts. The V gene is TRBV5-4, the J gene TRBJ2-7; D perhaps matches TRBD1 (6 bases). V was cut by 0 bases and J by 4 bases, with 17 bases left in between. The CDR3 length is 16 residues. Germline CDR1 and CDR2: SGHNT and YYREEE (reference sequence). In DNA, the CDR3 is TGTGCCAGCAGCTTGGAGGCTTTCAGGGGCCCATACGAGCAGTACTTC. Translation gives CASSLEAFRGPYEQYF.

V gene TRBV6-5 combines with J gene TRBJ2-1; perhaps TRBD1 as D (5 bases). V lost 6 bases and J lost 9, with 9 bases in between. CDR1 and CDR2 from the germline V gene are MNHEY and SVGAGI. This CDR3 has 11 residues. The CDR3 protein is CASSQGVEQFF. CDR3 in DNA: TGTGCCAGCAGCCAGGGTGTTGAGCAGTTCTTC.

This sequence joins TRBV4-1 and TRBJ2-3; 9 bases match TRBD1. V was pared by 0 bases and J by 1 base, with 8 bases of the junction left unmatched. This CDR3 is 18 amino acids long. Looked up from germline, CDR1 is MGHRA and CDR2 is YSYEKL. In DNA, the CDR3 is TGCGCCAGCAGCCAAGATTTACGATGGACAGGGGGCACAGATACGCAGTATTTT. It specifies CASSQDLRWTGGTDTQYF.

The CDR3 sequence: CASSQTGPDQPQHF. CDR3 nucleotides: TGTGCCAGCAGCCAGACAGGGCCGGATCAGCCCCAGCATTTT. The chain uses TRBV27 and TRBJ1-5; 7 bases are a match to TRBD1. This CDR3 has 14 residues. Germline CDR1 and CDR2: MNHEY and SMNVEV (reference sequence). The J segment lost 5 bases and the V segment lost 6 bases, leaving 7 bases of the junction unmatched.

The rearrangement uses TRBV7-2 and TRBJ1-5; tentatively, D is TRBD1 (5 bases). In germline, CDR1 is SGHTA, CDR2 FQGNSA. CDR3 length equals 17 residues. The V end lost 5 bases, the J end lost 2 bases, and 19 bases lay between the germline ends. The CDR3 sequence: CASSPSGGGIGNQPQHF. The CDR3, as DNA: TGTGCCAGCAGCCCCAGCGGGGGGGGGATCGGCAATCAGCCCCAGCATTTT.

This chain connects TRBV6-1 to TRBJ1-5, with 9 bases fitting TRBD1. The germline V gene has CDR1 MNHNS and CDR2 SASEGT. This CDR3 has 13 amino acids. The CDR3 loop reads CALLGTGNQPQHF. For the CDR3, the DNA is TGTGCTCTGCTGGGGACAGGGAATCAGCCCCAGCATTTT.

The genes are TRBV6-1 and TRBJ1-5, with D maybe TRBD1 (5 bases). The germline gives CDR1 MNHNS, CDR2 SASEGT. The CDR3 length is 13 residues. The germline V and J ends were trimmed by 9 bases and 5 bases, with 14 bases remaining between them. CDR3 coding DNA: TGTGCCAGTGCCGGGAGGGACTATCAGCCCCAGCATTTT. Amino acids: CASAGRDYQPQHF.

V gene TRBV11-2 combines with J gene TRBJ2-7; D unclear. Germline lookup yields CDR1 SGHAT and CDR2 FQNNGV. The CDR3 contains 13 residues. The ends were cut back, 0 bases at V and 7 bases at J, with 10 bases in the middle. CDR3 loop: CASSLDQPGEQYF. CDR3 in DNA: TGTGCCAGCAGCTTAGATCAGCCCGGGGAGCAGTACTTC.

The chain recombines TRBV19 with TRBJ1-2; a weak D match, TRBD1 (6 bases). The CDR3 sequence is 16 residues long. Germline CDR1 reads LNHDA; CDR2 reads SQIVND (reference sequence). V lost 3 bases, J lost 5 bases, and 19 bases lay in between. The CDR3 sequence is CASSITQGRDSYGYTF. CDR3 nucleotides: TGTGCCAGTAGTATTACCCAGGGGAGGGATTCTTATGGCTACACCTTC.

The genes are TRBV30 and TRBJ1-1; D unresolved. The CDR3 runs 13 residues. V lost 4 bases and J lost 1, with 10 bases in between. CDR1 GTSNPN and CDR2 SVGIG come from the germline V gene (reference sequence). As DNA, the CDR3 is TGTGCCTGGAATGAGCGATGGAACACTGAAGCTTTCTTT. This sequence encodes CAWNERWNTEAFF.